What follows are 28 T cell receptor beta chains derived from one specimen sequenced in a study of tumor-infiltrating lymphocytes in primary liver carcinoma. RNA and DNA were co-extracted from roughly 20-30 mg of unsorted bulk tissue. Constant-region priming of roughly 0.45 ug total RNA yielded TCR beta cDNA. Generation of the TCR beta libraries relied on three nested multiplex PCR rounds using slightly modified ARM-PCR. TRBV1-TRBV30 forward and Cbeta reverse primers drove the first two approximately 11-cycle rounds. A single record per CDR3 protein comes from TCRdb applying MiXCR to the multiplex PCR reads. The sample has 150,000 to 200,000 distinct CDR3 sequences, just under 85% seen once. The sequencing sample was made of tumor tissue from primary liver carcinoma. Source of these receptors: a man aged 35 to 55 with primary liver carcinoma and hepatitis B virus infection.

Remarks on this clonotype: The junction departs from germline at one end; a sequencing error may be responsible. The rearrangement uses TRBV11-1 and TRBJ2-4, with 13 bases fitting TRBD2. Germline values: CDR1 SGHAT, CDR2 FQDESV (reference sequence). This CDR3 comprises 17 residues. In DNA, the CDR3 is TGTGCCAACAGTTTTCCCGGGACTAGCGGGATCAAAAACATACAGCATTTC. It codes for CANSFPGTSGIKNIQHF.

As regards this clonotype: The conserved final phenylalanine or tryptophan is absent from the CDR3, which likely points to a read error. This chain connects TRBV28 to TRBJ2-3; 9 positions agree with TRBD1. The V gene end was trimmed by 8 bases and the J gene end by 2 bases; junction bases not matched to a gene: 2. This CDR3 contains 13 residues. Germline V CDR1 and CDR2: MDHEN, SYDVKM. CDR3 region: CASRDRDTDTQYL. DNA of the CDR3: TGTGCCAGCCGGGACAGGGACACAGATACGCAGTATTTG.

The chain recombines TRBV6-1 with TRBJ2-4; D remains ambiguous. The CDR3 is 16 residues long. V was cut by 10 bases and J by 0 bases, with 19 bases left in between. Looked up from germline, CDR1 is MNHNS and CDR2 is SASEGT. The CDR3 bases are TGTGCCAACAGCGAAGTAACACTGGGAGCCAAAAACATTCAGTACTTC. Its protein product is CANSEVTLGAKNIQYF.

Concerning this clonotype: Compared with germline, one end of the junction differs, possibly owing to a read error. The rearrangement joins TRBV11-2 to TRBJ2-6; D might be TRBD1 or TRBD2, each matching 6 bases. The CDR3 covers 21 residues. Germline-derived CDR1 and CDR2 are SGHAT and FQNNGV. This CDR3 is CASSMGGDRSISLYGANVLTF. Written as DNA, the CDR3 is TGTGCCAGCAGCATGGGGGGAGACAGGAGCATTTCCCTCTATGGGGCCAACGTCTTGACTTTC.

A note on this clonotype: A read error is possible here, since a much larger clone lies one base away. V gene TRBV28 combines with J gene TRBJ1-2, with D unresolved. CDR3 length: 13 amino acids. Germline values: CDR1 MDHEN, CDR2 SYDVKM. CDR3 region: CASSFRNNLGYIF. CDR3 nucleotides: TGTGCCAGCAGTTTCCGGAATAATCTTGGCTACATCTTC.

Turning to this clonotype: An end of the junction differs from the germline gene, which may be a read error. The rearrangement joins TRBV5-1 to TRBJ1-1, with no clear D. Germline assignment: CDR1 SGHRS and CDR2 YFSETQ. CDR3 size: 14 residues. The CDR3 loop is CASRPGNLNTEAFF. The CDR3 nucleotides are TGCGCAAGCAGACCGGGGAACCTTAACACTGAAGCTTTCTTT.

This clonotype was recorded only once. V usage is TRBV6-2 or TRBV6-3 and J usage is TRBJ2-7, with 9 bases identical to TRBD1. CDR1 is MNHEY, CDR2 SVGEGT, per germline. V trimming: 7 bases; J trimming: 12 bases; junction bases outside the gene matches: 16. This CDR3 contains 14 residues. The CDR3 DNA sequence: TGTGCCAGCAACCTCCGGGACAGGGCCCACGAGTGGTACTTC. Encoded protein: CASNLRDRAHEWYF.

As concerns this clonotype: One end of the junction fails to match germline, which may point to a read error. The rearrangement joins TRBV11-2 to TRBJ2-5; 7 nucleotides line up with TRBD2. Germline V CDR1 and CDR2: SGHAT, FQNNGV. The CDR3 runs to 18 residues. As DNA, the CDR3 is TGTGCCAGCAGCCCTAGTTCAGTCCAGGGTACTGGGCGGGAGACCCACTACTTC. Amino acid sequence: CASSPSSVQGTGRETHYF. Full variable domain (remainder filled in from reference TRBV11-2 and TRBJ2-5): EAGVAQSPRYKIIEKRQSVAFWCNPISGHATLYWYQQILGQGPKLLIQFQNNGVVDDSQLPKDRFSAERLKGVDSTLKIQPAKLEDSAVYLCASSPSSVQGTGRETHYFGPGTRLLVL.

This clonotype was counted many times. The chain combines TRBV18 with TRBJ2-3; no definite D call. The CDR3 length is 15 residues. Germline values: CDR1 KGHSH, CDR2 LQKENI. Trimming stripped 3 bases from V and 4 bases from J, with 14 bases between. The CDR3 region has the DNA TGTGCCAGCTCACCTGATATGAGTTCCGCAGATACGCAGTATTTT. This translates into CASSPDMSSADTQYF.

A remark on this clonotype: This CDR3 fails to terminate in the conserved phenylalanine or tryptophan, so it likely reflects a read error. The limits of the CDR3 on the DNA are not certain, so only TCRdb's listed CDR3 is given. CDR3 residues: CASKPSTDMQCY. The chain links TRBV6-1 to TRBJ2-3. Including both end residues, the CDR3 is 12 amino acids long. Germline CDR1 and CDR2: MNHNS and SASEGT.

About this clonotype: The missing conserved phenylalanine or tryptophan at the end of this CDR3 makes a read error likely. This chain connects TRBV6-2 or TRBV6-3 to TRBJ2-1; 12 nucleotides line up with TRBD2. Germline V lookup: CDR1 MNHEY, CDR2 SVGEGT. The CDR3 sequence is 15 residues long. This CDR3 reads CAGSRRTSGNNEQFS. In nucleotides, the CDR3 is TGTGCCGGCAGTCGTCGGACTAGCGGGAACAATGAGCAGTTCTCC.

This clonotype has just a few counts. The junction does not match germline at one end; this may be a read error. This sequence joins TRBV11-2 and TRBJ1-5, with D perhaps matching TRBD1 (5 bases). This CDR3 contains 13 residues. CDR1 is SGHAT and CDR2 is FQNNGV in the germline V gene. CDR3 region: CASSLRGDRPLHF. CDR3 bases: TGTGCCAGCAGCTTAAGGGGCGATCGGCCCCTGCATTTT.

The rearrangement uses TRBV9 and TRBJ2-5, with a possible D match to TRBD2 (6 bases). This CDR3 has 17 residues. The germline gives CDR1 SGDLS, CDR2 YYNGEE. V was pared by 0 bases and J by 3 bases, with 18 bases between. CDR3 sequence (DNA): TGTGCCAGCAGCGTAGCTAGCTGGAGGGCCGGGAAAGAGACCCAGTACTTC. This gives the protein CASSVASWRAGKETQYF.

Note on this clonotype: This CDR3 fails to terminate in the conserved phenylalanine or tryptophan, so it likely reflects a read error. The J gene is TRBJ2-3, the V gene TRBV10-3, with D unresolved. Germline values: CDR1 ENHRY, CDR2 SYGVKD. Trimming took off 8 bases at V and 2 bases at J, with 14 bases between the two ends. CDR3 length equals 14 residues. CDR3 amino acids: CAICVTTYTDTQYC. Written as DNA, the CDR3 is TGTGCCATCTGTGTAACGACCTACACAGATACGCAGTATTGT.

Worth noting for this clonotype: A junction end diverges from the germline sequence, so it may reflect a read error. The J gene is TRBJ2-1, the V gene TRBV5-5, with D perhaps TRBD2 (5 bases). The CDR3 covers 15 residues. The germline V gene has CDR1 SGHKS and CDR2 YYEKEE (reference sequence). The CDR3 loop is CVSSPGWTDSNEQFF. The CDR3 nucleotides read TGTGTCAGCAGTCCCGGCTGGACTGATTCCAATGAGCAGTTCTTC.

Within the sample, this clonotype is medium-sized. This chain links TRBV6-6 with TRBJ2-2; the D gene is possibly TRBD1 (8 bases). There are 15 residues in the CDR3. V lost 7 bases to trimming and J lost 0 bases, with 12 bases between them. Germline V CDR1 and CDR2: MNHNY, SVGAGI (reference sequence). CDR3 sequence reads: CASTTGGANTGELFF. CDR3 DNA sequence: TGTGCCAGCACTACAGGGGGGGCGAACACCGGGGAGCTGTTTTTT.

This clonotype was detected only a few times. The V gene is TRBV6-5, the J gene TRBJ1-1; TRBD1 might be the D (6 bases). The CDR3 runs 12 residues. Germline CDR1 MNHEY, CDR2 SVGAGI. The CDR3 spells CVSSGTHTEAFF. CDR3 bases: TGTGTTAGCAGTGGGACACACACTGAAGCTTTCTTT.

A word on this clonotype: As the CDR3 is not closed by the conserved phenylalanine or tryptophan, this likely results from a read error. The V call is TRBV11-2, the J call TRBJ2-2; no clear D. This CDR3 has 14 residues. CDR1 is SGHAT and CDR2 is FQNNGV in the germline V gene. The CDR3 DNA is TGTGCTAGCAGCACAGACTCGGACGCCGGGGAGCTGTTTCTT. Protein product: CASSTDSDAGELFL.

Comment on this clonotype: No conserved phenylalanine or tryptophan is present at the end of the CDR3, so a read error is the likely explanation. The chain is built from TRBV11-2 and TRBJ2-7; no clear D gene. The CDR3 contains 17 residues. Trimming stripped 2 bases from V and 0 bases from J, with 17 bases between. In germline, CDR1 is SGHAT, CDR2 FQNNGV. For the CDR3, the DNA is TGTGCCAGCAGCTTAAGGCCGGCGGATGAAAGCTCCTACGAGCAGTACTGC. As protein: CASSLRPADESSYEQYC.

The chain joins TRBV28 to TRBJ1-5; D uncertain. The CDR3 is 14 residues long. Germline CDR1 is MDHEN and CDR2 is SYDVKM. The V end was cut by 6 bases, the J end by 3 bases, with 12 bases between. The CDR3 sequence is CASRAGDNNQPQHF. CDR3 coding DNA: TGTGCCAGCAGAGCCGGGGATAACAATCAGCCCCAGCATTTT.

The V and J genes are TRBV29-1 and TRBJ2-7, with D unclear. Germline V lookup: CDR1 SQVTM, CDR2 ANQGSEA. The CDR3 consists of 15 residues. V lost 0 bases, J lost 1 base, and 13 bases lay in between. The CDR3 sequence: CSVEEPGVRSYEQYF. The CDR3 nucleotides read TGCAGCGTTGAAGAGCCAGGAGTGAGGTCCTACGAGCAGTACTTC.

Details on this clonotype: At one of its ends the junction is not consistent with the germline gene, which may arise from a read error. This sequence joins TRBV6-6 and TRBJ2-1; 9 nucleotides agree with TRBD1. The CDR3 covers 14 residues. Per germline, CDR1 MNHNY and CDR2 SVGAGI (reference sequence). CDR3 in amino acids: CTSSSPGQGYEQFF. The CDR3 DNA sequence: TGTACCAGCAGTAGTCCGGGACAGGGATATGAGCAGTTCTTC.

Turning to this clonotype: This sequence may be a read error, since a much larger clone differs from it by one base. The V call is TRBV28, the J call TRBJ2-7; D is unresolved. The V gene's germline CDR1 is MDHEN and CDR2 SYDVKM. This CDR3 comprises 14 residues. The CDR3 DNA reads as TGTACCAGCAGTTTAACTATGTCATCCTACGAGCAGTACTTC. As protein: CTSSLTMSSYEQYF.

The chain recombines TRBV4-2 with TRBJ2-1, with 7 positions matching TRBD2. The CDR3 contains 17 residues. Losses at the gene ends were 4 bases for V and 7 bases for J; bases not matched to a gene: 16. Germline assignment: CDR1 LGHNA and CDR2 YNFKEQ. CDR3 bases: TGTGCCAGCAGCCTAGTTTCAGCGGGATATGCGGGGAATGAGCAGTTCTTC. It codes for CASSLVSAGYAGNEQFF.

This clonotype was found a few times. This chain connects TRBV11-1 to TRBJ1-1; D uncertain. Germline assignment: CDR1 SGHAT and CDR2 FQDESV (reference sequence). The CDR3 contains 14 residues. Trimming left V 2 bases short and J 7 bases short, with 14 bases between. CDR3 coding DNA: TGTGCCAGCAGCTTAAGTCGGAGGATAGTTGAAGCTTTCTTT. Protein: CASSLSRRIVEAFF.

To note about this clonotype: One end of the junction is discordant with germline, which a read error may explain. This CDR3 reads CTVESGVTESFF. CDR3 coding DNA: TGCACTGTTGAATCCGGGGTCACTGAATCTTTCTTT. The chain employs TRBV29-1 and TRBJ1-1; D gene unclear. CDR1 SQVTM and CDR2 ANQGSEA come from the germline V gene. CDR3 size: 12 residues.

Worth noting for this clonotype: The junction departs from germline at one end; a sequencing error may be responsible. The J gene is TRBJ1-1, the V gene TRBV11-1; D gene ambiguous. The germline gives CDR1 SGHAT, CDR2 FQDESV (reference sequence). The CDR3 contains 15 residues. CDR3: CASSARKGRNTEALF. The CDR3 nucleotides read TGTGCCAGCAGCGCGCGAAAGGGTCGGAACACTGAAGCTTTGTTT.

Comments on this clonotype: One end of the junction does not line up with germline, which may come from a read error. The chain carries TRBV28 and TRBJ2-3; 8 bases are shared with TRBD1. The CDR3 has 15 amino acids. The germline V gene has CDR1 MDHEN and CDR2 SYDVKM. Here the CDR3 reads CASSFLGQGSDTQYF. In DNA form, the CDR3 reads TGTGCCAGCAGTTTTCTAGGACAGGGATCAGATACCCAGTATTTT. Full variable domain (remainder filled in from reference TRBV28 and TRBJ2-3): DVKVTQSSRYLVKRTGEKVFLECVQDMDHENMFWYRQDPGLGLRLIYFSYDVKMKEKGDIPEGYSVSREKKERFSLILESASTNQTSMYLCASSFLGQGSDTQYFGPGTRLTVL.